The 30 T cell receptor beta chains below come from one sample, sequenced in a study of graft-versus-host responses after intestinal transplantation. The table came from immunoSEQ multiplex PCR; TCRdb's copy has only in-frame clones and leaves some out. Of under 100,000 clones in the sample, roughly 90% were seen once. These TCRs are of unknown antigen specificity. Specimen: unstimulated CD8+ T cells sorted from spleen or lymph node cells, collected before transplant. The receptors originated from a human donor who was the organ donor for an intestinal transplant.

The gene calls are TRBV7-9 and TRBJ1-1; weak D call: TRBD1 (6 bases). The CDR3 is made up of 12 amino acids. Germline CDR1 reads SEHNR; CDR2 reads FQNEAQ (reference sequence). The V end was cut by 4 bases, the J end by 5 bases, with 8 bases between. CDR3 in amino acids: CASSSQGTEAFF. DNA for the CDR3: TGTGCCAGCAGCTCACAGGGAACTGAAGCTTTCTTT. Based on the CDR3 plus reference TRBV7-9 and TRBJ1-1, the full variable domain is DTGVSQNPRHKITKRGQNVTFRCDPISEHNRLYWYRQTLGQGPEFLTYFQNEAQLEKSRLLSDRFSAERPKGSFSTLEIQRTEQGDSAMYLCASSSQGTEAFFGQGTRLTVV.

The chain employs TRBV25-1 and TRBJ2-1; 7 bases match TRBD2. Germline V lookup: CDR1 MGHDK, CDR2 SYGVNS. J was trimmed by 3 bases and V by 4 bases; bases with no gene match: 6. The CDR3 totals 15 residues. The CDR3 DNA reads TGTGCCAGCAGTGTCGGGACTAACGGCTACAATGAGCAGTTCTTC. Translated, it gives CASSVGTNGYNEQFF.

This sequence joins TRBV19 and TRBJ2-5; no firm D call. Near its end, the DNA agrees better with TRBJ2-7, so the J call may be wrong. CDR3 size: 15 residues. The germline gives CDR1 LNHDA, CDR2 SQIVND (reference sequence). CDR3: CASSIGLGSAYEQYF. The CDR3 nucleotides read TGTGCCAGTAGTATAGGACTCGGTTCTGCCTACGAGCAGTACTTC.

The rearrangement links TRBV4-1 to TRBJ2-5; 10 bases match TRBD2. Per germline, CDR1 MGHRA and CDR2 YSYEKL. V lost 0 bases, J lost 13 bases, and 11 bases stayed unmatched. The CDR3 extends over 15 amino acids. The CDR3 spells CASSQDGRAGGRAYF. CDR3 bases: TGCGCCAGCAGCCAAGATGGGCGAGCGGGAGGGCGAGCGTACTTC.

A remark on this clone: A read error may account for a junction end that differs from germline. The chain employs TRBV11-2 and TRBJ1-6; 7 bases map to TRBD1. The germline V gene has CDR1 SGHAT and CDR2 FQNNGV. CDR3 size: 14 residues. In DNA, the CDR3 is TGTGCCAGCAGCTTAGGACAGGGTAATACACCCCTCCACTTT. It codes for CASSLGQGNTPLHF.

The chain joins TRBV4-1 to TRBJ1-1; possible D gene TRBD1, 6 bases. This CDR3 has 16 amino acids. Germline loops: CDR1 MGHRA, CDR2 YSYEKL. V was trimmed by 1 base and J by 6 bases, leaving 18 bases between them. Written as DNA, the CDR3 is TGCGCCAGCAGCCAAGGGACAGCTCCCACGATAGCTGAAGCTTTCTTT. Residues: CASSQGTAPTIAEAFF.

The V call is TRBV11-3, the J call TRBJ2-3, with TRBD2 as a possible D gene (7 bases). V was shortened by 5 bases and J by 2 bases, with 14 bases between the two germline ends. From germline, CDR1 is SGHNT and CDR2 YENEEA. This CDR3 contains 15 residues. The CDR3 DNA sequence: TGTGCCAGCAGCCCGCGGGGGCTCCACACAGATACGCAGTATTTT. Residues: CASSPRGLHTDTQYF.

This clone was detected only once. This rearrangement joins TRBV4-3 to TRBJ2-1, with D possibly matching TRBD1 (5 bases). Trimming took 0 bases from V and 0 from J, leaving 12 bases between them. Germline assignment: CDR1 LGHNA and CDR2 YSLEER. The CDR3 is made up of 17 amino acids. Written as DNA, the CDR3 is TGCGCCAGCAGCCAAGAGTGGGGCTTGAGCTCCTACAATGAGCAGTTCTTC. It codes for CASSQEWGLSSYNEQFF.

For the CDR3, the DNA is TGTGCCAGCAGCTTAGTAGGGACAGGGGGCTTCTACACCTTC. Its translation: CASSLVGTGGFYTF. The chain combines TRBV7-8 with TRBJ1-2; 12 bases map to TRBD1. In germline, CDR1 is SGHVS, CDR2 FQNEAQ. Trimming at V came to 1 base and at J to 10 bases, leaving 4 bases not matched to a gene. There are 14 residues in the CDR3.

The gene calls are TRBV19 and TRBJ2-1, with TRBD1 matching over 7 bases. This CDR3 region has 15 residues. J gave up 4 bases and V 2 bases, and 5 bases lay outside the gene matches. Germline assignment: CDR1 LNHDA and CDR2 SQIVND (reference sequence). This CDR3 is CASSITRGPYNEQFF. The CDR3 DNA reads TGTGCCAGTAGTATAACGAGGGGGCCGTACAATGAGCAGTTCTTC.

The rearrangement links TRBV19 to TRBJ2-1, with 8 nucleotides matching TRBD2. The CDR3 consists of 11 residues. Germline assignment: CDR1 LNHDA and CDR2 SQIVND (reference sequence). The V segment lost 10 bases and the J segment 9 bases; nucleotides outside the gene matches: 5. The CDR3 nucleotides read TGTGCCATTCGGGAGGGTGGTGAGCAGTTCTTC. It specifies CAIREGGEQFF.

As to this clone: Other nucleotide sequences in the sample specify the same CDR3. This rearrangement joins TRBV5-1 to TRBJ2-7; D is unresolved. V was trimmed by 0 bases and J by 0 bases, leaving 7 bases between them. Per the germline V gene, CDR1 is SGHRS and CDR2 is YFSETQ. The CDR3 runs 14 residues. The CDR3 DNA follows: TGCGCCAGCAGCTTGGATAGGAGCTCCTACGAGCAGTACTTC. Its translation is CASSLDRSSYEQYF.

The gene calls are TRBV15 and TRBJ2-1; TRBD1 matches 8 bases. The CDR3 is 14 amino acids. The germline V gene has CDR1 LNHNV and CDR2 YYDKDF (reference sequence). Trimming took 2 bases from V and 5 from J; bases not matched to a gene: 2. The CDR3 is CATSRLQGDNEQFF. In nucleotides, the CDR3 is TGTGCCACCAGCAGATTACAGGGGGACAATGAGCAGTTCTTC. Supplemented by reference TRBV15 and TRBJ2-1, the full variable domain reads DAMVIQNPRYQVTQFGKPVTLSCSQTLNHNVMYWYQQKSSQAPKLLFHYYDKDFNNEADTPDNFQSRRPNTSFCFLDIRSPGLGDTAMYLCATSRLQGDNEQFFGPGTRLTVL.

This rearrangement joins TRBV9 to TRBJ2-3; 8 nucleotides line up with TRBD2. V shed 1 base, J shed 2 bases, and the junction held 6 bases outside the gene matches. Germline V gives CDR1 SGDLS, CDR2 YYNGEE. CDR3 length: 16 amino acids. The CDR3 sequence is CASSVYAGGATDTQYF. The CDR3 DNA reads as TGTGCCAGCAGCGTATATGCGGGGGGTGCCACAGATACGCAGTATTTT.

CDR3 nucleotides: TGCGCCAGCAGCCAACGAACAGGGGTTTACACTGAAGCTTTCTTT. This translates into CASSQRTGVYTEAFF. This sequence joins TRBV4-3 and TRBJ1-1; TRBD1 agrees at 7 bases. Germline assignment: CDR1 LGHNA and CDR2 YSLEER. The trim removed 2 bases at V and 3 bases at J, leaving 6 bases unmatched. CDR3 length: 15 residues.

V and J are TRBV27 and TRBJ2-1; 7 positions agree with TRBD1. The ends lost 2 bases at V and 3 bases at J; junction bases unmatched: 7. Per germline, CDR1 MNHEY and CDR2 SMNVEV (reference sequence). The CDR3 is 16 amino acids. In nucleotides, the CDR3 is TGTGCCAGCAGTTTAGTAGGGACAGACTTCTACAATGAGCAGTTCTTC. Protein: CASSLVGTDFYNEQFF.

The chain carries TRBV27 and TRBJ2-7; weak D call: TRBD1 (6 bases). V was cut by 2 bases and J by 0 bases, with 11 bases left in between. Germline assignment: CDR1 MNHEY and CDR2 SMNVEV (reference sequence). The CDR3 runs to 15 residues. This CDR3 is CASSLLRDNSYEQYF. In DNA, the CDR3 is TGTGCCAGCAGTTTACTCAGGGACAACTCCTACGAGCAGTACTTC.

The rearrangement links TRBV19 to TRBJ1-2; D ambiguous. V lost 6 bases and J lost 4, with 18 bases in between. CDR1 is LNHDA and CDR2 is SQIVND in the germline V gene (reference sequence). The length of the CDR3 is 15 residues. The CDR3 nucleotides read TGTGCCAGTAGACCCAAAGATGGCCCCCCCTATGGCTACACCTTC. It encodes CASRPKDGPPYGYTF.

The V gene is TRBV4-1, the J gene TRBJ1-1, with D uncertain. The CDR3 has 14 residues. With 2 bases removed from V and 0 bases from J, the gap between germline ends came to 7 bases. Looked up from germline, CDR1 is MGHRA and CDR2 is YSYEKL. CDR3 loop: CASSQRVMNTEAFF. CDR3 in DNA: TGCGCCAGCAGCCAACGGGTCATGAACACTGAAGCTTTCTTT.

The V call is TRBV7-2, the J call TRBJ1-2; 8 nucleotides agree with TRBD1. The V gene end was trimmed by 1 base and the J gene end by 8 bases; junction bases not matched to a gene: 3. Germline CDR1 is SGHTA and CDR2 is FQGNSA. There are 13 residues in the CDR3. CDR3 sequence: CASSLGTGGGYTF. In DNA form, the CDR3 reads TGTGCCAGCAGCTTAGGAACAGGGGGAGGCTACACCTTC.

The chain joins TRBV7-9 to TRBJ2-2, with TRBD2 matching over 7 bases. CDR3 length: 15 amino acids. Germline CDR1 reads SEHNR; CDR2 reads FQNEAQ (reference sequence). V shed 5 bases, J shed 3 bases, and the junction held 6 bases outside the gene matches. As DNA, the CDR3 is TGTGCCAGCAGCCCGAGGGGAGGGTACACCGGGGAGCTGTTTTTT. Translating it yields CASSPRGGYTGELFF.

The chain has TRBV9 and TRBJ2-3; D possibly corresponds to TRBD1 (6 bases). V shed 0 bases and J shed 2 bases, with 19 bases lying between them. The CDR3 consists of 18 residues. Germline V gene lookup returns CDR1 SGDLS and CDR2 YYNGEE. Written as DNA, the CDR3 is TGTGCCAGCAGCGTAGCGGTTGGTAAGGGGACACCCACAGATACGCAGTATTTT. This codes for CASSVAVGKGTPTDTQYF. Full variable domain (remainder filled in from reference TRBV9 and TRBJ2-3): DSGVTQTPKHLITATGQRVTLRCSPRSGDLSVYWYQQSLDQGLQFLIQYYNGEERAKGNILERFSAQQFPDLHSELNLSSLELGDSALYFCASSVAVGKGTPTDTQYFGPGTRLTVL.

The gene calls are TRBV27 and TRBJ2-7; 7 bases fit TRBD1. The CDR3 consists of 14 residues. Per the germline V gene, CDR1 is MNHEY and CDR2 is SMNVEV (reference sequence). V was clipped by 1 base and J by 2 bases; unmatched bases: 2. The CDR3 DNA reads TGTGCCAGCAGTTTATGGCAGGGGGCCTACGAGCAGTACTTC. Protein: CASSLWQGAYEQYF.

V is TRBV19 and J is TRBJ2-7; D is possibly TRBD2 (5 bases). Trimming took 5 bases from V and 2 from J, leaving 10 bases between them. The CDR3 extends over 13 amino acids. Germline V lookup: CDR1 LNHDA, CDR2 SQIVND (reference sequence). The CDR3 nucleotides are TGTGCCAGTAGTCCCGGAGGCCCCTACGAGCAGTACTTC. Translated: CASSPGGPYEQYF.

The chain recombines TRBV19 with TRBJ2-6; D uncertain. This CDR3 has 15 amino acids. The germline CDR1 and CDR2 sequences are LNHDA and SQIVND (reference sequence). Trimming shortened V by 1 base and J by 0 bases, and 4 bases separated the two germline ends. CDR3 residues: CASSIAYSGANVLTF. The CDR3 DNA reads TGTGCCAGTAGTATAGCTTACTCTGGGGCCAACGTCCTGACTTTC. The complete variable domain, with remaining parts taken from reference TRBV19 and TRBJ2-6, reads DGGITQSPKYLFRKEGQNVTLSCEQNLNHDAMYWYRQDPGQGLRLIYYSQIVNDFQKGDIAEGYSVSREKKESFPLTVTSAQKNPTAFYLCASSIAYSGANVLTFGAGSRLTVL.

The chain combines TRBV19 with TRBJ1-2; D remains ambiguous. This CDR3 contains 15 residues. Trimming shortened V by 3 bases and J by 6 bases, and 17 bases separated the two germline ends. Germline V gives CDR1 LNHDA, CDR2 SQIVND (reference sequence). As DNA, the CDR3 is TGTGCCAGTAGTATCCTCACCGGTTGGAGGGATGGCTACACCTTC. Translation gives CASSILTGWRDGYTF.

The genes are TRBV4-3 and TRBJ2-1, with 8 bases matching TRBD2. CDR1 and CDR2 from the germline V gene are LGHNA and YSLEER. The CDR3 length is 15 residues. Trimming at V came to 0 bases and at J to 2 bases, leaving 0 bases not matched to a gene. The CDR3 sequence: CASSQDSGAYNEQFF. DNA of the CDR3: TGCGCCAGCAGCCAAGATAGCGGGGCCTACAATGAGCAGTTCTTC.

The V and J genes are TRBV10-3 and TRBJ1-1, with a possible D match to TRBD1 (6 bases). Germline V gene sequence: CDR1 ENHRY, CDR2 SYGVKD. This CDR3 is built from 16 residues. V was pared by 4 bases and J by 3 bases, with 18 bases between. CDR3 sequence: CAISVLWGLTDTEAFF. The CDR3 DNA reads as TGTGCCATCAGTGTCCTGTGGGGGCTTACGGACACTGAAGCTTTCTTT.

The chain combines TRBV4-3 with TRBJ2-7, with D tentatively TRBD1 (5 bases). V gave up 0 bases and J gave up 3 bases, with 12 bases separating them. The CDR3 covers 15 residues. Germline CDR1 is LGHNA and CDR2 is YSLEER. CDR3 bases: TGCGCCAGCAGCCAAGATGTTCTTCAGGGCTACGAGCAGTACTTC. Protein sequence: CASSQDVLQGYEQYF.

This clone was observed once. This chain uses TRBV28 with TRBJ1-2; TRBD1 matches 9 bases. This CDR3 region has 14 residues. V lost 3 bases, J lost 5 bases, and 4 bases stayed unmatched. CDR1 and CDR2 (germline): MDHEN, SYDVKM. The CDR3: CASSLPGTGYGYTF. For the CDR3, the DNA is TGTGCCAGCAGTTTGCCCGGGACAGGGTATGGCTACACCTTC.